The rows below give T cell receptor beta chains drawn from one sample of a study of CD8 T cells in Susac syndrome. TCRdb called the immunoSEQ multiplex PCR reads again in MiXCR, with one record for every CDR3 protein. The repertoire holds fewer than 250,000 distinct CDR3 sequences, with under 95% as singletons. The sample was CD4+ T cells from PBMCs. These receptors were taken from a human donor in good health. The CDR3 runs from the conserved cysteine through the conserved F or W. The D gene is left open where the match is weak. Rows give clone size only sometimes, using once, few, many, or a class for an expanded clone.

clone_size: NA; d_call: NA; j_call: TRBJ1-1; v_call: TRBV5-1; cdr3_length: 14; cdr3_aa: CASSPRVQATEAFF; cdr3_nt: TGCGCCAGCAGCCCCAGGGTGCAGGCCACTGAAGCTTTCTTT
clone_size: NA; d_call: NA; j_call: TRBJ2-7; v_call: TRBV6-6; cdr3_length: 15; cdr3_aa: CASSSPTLSSYEQYF; cdr3_nt: TGTGCCAGCAGTTCACCGACACTGAGCTCCTACGAGCAGTACTTC
clone_size: NA; d_call: TRBD1; j_call: TRBJ2-6; v_call: TRBV7-9; cdr3_length: 18; cdr3_aa: CASSRGTGTYSGANVLTF; cdr3_nt: TGTGCCAGCAGTCGAGGGACAGGGACCTACTCTGGGGCCAACGTCCTGACTTTC
clone_size: NA; d_call: TRBD1; j_call: TRBJ2-4; v_call: TRBV7-3; cdr3_length: 17; cdr3_aa: CASSLMLGQRGKNIQYF; cdr3_nt: TGTGCCAGCAGCTTAATGTTGGGACAGAGAGGCAAAAACATTCAGTACTTC
clone_size: NA; d_call: NA; j_call: TRBJ2-5; v_call: TRBV3-1; cdr3_length: 11; cdr3_aa: CASGGVGTQYF; cdr3_nt: TGTGCCAGCGGAGGAGTAGGGACCCAGTACTTC
clone_size: once; d_call: NA; j_call: TRBJ2-2; v_call: TRBV5-1; cdr3_length: 15; cdr3_aa: CASSLDTRGTGELFF; cdr3_nt: TGCGCCAGCAGCTTGGACACAAGGGGGACCGGGGAGCTGTTTTTT
clone_size: NA; d_call: NA; j_call: TRBJ1-2; v_call: TRBV12-3/TRBV12-4; cdr3_length: 13; cdr3_aa: CASSLDANYGYTF; cdr3_nt: TGTGCCAGCAGTTTAGACGCGAACTATGGCTACACCTTC
clone_size: NA; d_call: NA; j_call: TRBJ1-5; v_call: TRBV20-1; cdr3_length: 13; cdr3_aa: CSGQAQNNQPQHF; cdr3_nt: TGCAGTGGGCAGGCCCAAAACAATCAGCCCCAGCATTTT
clone_size: NA; d_call: NA; j_call: TRBJ1-2; v_call: TRBV19; cdr3_length: 14; cdr3_aa: CASSPTALASGYTF; cdr3_nt: TGTGCCAGTAGTCCGACTGCCCTGGCCAGCGGCTACACCTTC
clone_size: NA; d_call: NA; j_call: TRBJ2-3; v_call: TRBV4-2; cdr3_length: 16; cdr3_aa: CASSQGVGGGTDTQYF; cdr3_nt: TGTGCCAGCAGCCAAGGTGTCGGGGGAGGCACAGATACGCAGTATTTT